The 19 T cell receptor beta chains presented below share a single source sample, sequenced in a study of response to subunit inactivated influenza vaccine. MiXCR, run by TCRdb on the RT-PCR reads, gives a single entry per CDR3 protein. The sample contains over 750,000 distinct CDR3 sequences, roughly 20% of which appear only once. Sequencing was performed on PBMCs from blood, taken approximately 5 days after vaccination. These receptors came from a man aged 45-60 years who received an inactivated influenza vaccine.

This rearrangement joins TRBV29-1 to TRBJ2-7; 7 bases map to TRBD1. The CDR3 is 12 amino acids. CDR1 is SQVTM and CDR2 is ANQGSEA in the germline V gene. With 6 bases clipped from V and 3 bases from J, the junction kept 5 bases outside the gene matches. The CDR3 region is CSVGTVGYEQYF. In DNA form, the CDR3 reads TGCAGCGTCGGGACAGTCGGCTACGAGCAGTACTTC.

This clonotype was seen more than once but under ten times. The chain links TRBV5-4 to TRBJ2-7; D remains ambiguous. From germline, CDR1 is SGHNT and CDR2 YYREEE (reference sequence). V gave up 0 bases and J gave up 7 bases, with 11 bases separating them. This CDR3 spans 13 amino acids. The CDR3 loop is CASSLDLVGEQYF. The CDR3 nucleotides read TGTGCCAGCAGCTTGGATCTGGTTGGGGAGCAGTACTTC.

In its sample, this clonotype was seen a few times. CDR3 sequence (DNA): TGTGCCAGCAGCTTGGCCGTTGCCCCCGCGGGAAAAAACAATGAGCAGTTCTTC. Its protein product is CASSLAVAPAGKNNEQFF. The chain joins TRBV5-5 to TRBJ2-1; D perhaps matches TRBD2 (6 bases). The CDR3 runs 18 residues. V was cut by 0 bases and J by 5 bases, with 21 bases left in between. CDR1 and CDR2 from the germline V gene are SGHKS and YYEKEE (reference sequence).

This clonotype was counted between two and nine times. This chain connects TRBV20-1 to TRBJ2-3; D ambiguous. Germline assignment: CDR1 DFQATT and CDR2 SNEGSKA (reference sequence). V gave up 0 bases and J gave up 5 bases, with 6 bases separating them. The CDR3 is made up of 12 amino acids. This CDR3 is CSARESLDTQYF. CDR3 sequence (DNA): TGCAGTGCTAGAGAGTCTTTAGATACGCAGTATTTT.

This clonotype was seen ten or more times. The J gene is TRBJ2-3, the V gene TRBV24-1; D ambiguous. V lost 5 bases and J lost 6, with 14 bases in between. CDR1 is KGHDR and CDR2 is SFDVKD in the germline V gene. CDR3 length equals 14 residues. The CDR3 protein is CATSVGSRKDTQYF. The CDR3 DNA is TGTGCCACCAGTGTCGGTTCCCGAAAGGATACGCAGTATTTT.

This sequence joins TRBV6-5 and TRBJ2-2; D unresolved. Trimming stripped 5 bases from V and 3 bases from J, with 4 bases between. From germline, CDR1 is MNHEY and CDR2 SVGAGI. This CDR3 has 12 amino acids. The CDR3 here is CASSRHTGELFF. The CDR3 coding sequence is TGTGCCAGCAGTCGGCACACCGGGGAGCTGTTTTTT.

This clonotype was found a few times. The V gene is TRBV5-5, the J gene TRBJ1-1; D remains ambiguous. Germline loops: CDR1 SGHKS, CDR2 YYEKEE (reference sequence). The ends were cut back, 0 bases at V and 10 bases at J, with 19 bases in the middle. This CDR3 contains 15 residues. CDR3 sequence (DNA): TGTGCCAGCAGCTTGGAATTCTTCGGGGTAGGAGGAGCTTTCTTT. This codes for CASSLEFFGVGGAFF.

This clonotype has ten or more counts. The chain is built from TRBV6-5 and TRBJ1-5; D uncertain. This CDR3 spans 14 amino acids. CDR1 MNHEY and CDR2 SVGAGI come from the germline V gene. Trimming took off 1 base at V and 5 bases at J, with 9 bases between the two ends. As DNA, the CDR3 is TGTGCCAGCAGTTACTATAGCAGTTATCAGCCCCAGCATTTT. Protein product: CASSYYSSYQPQHF.

The chain joins TRBV13 to TRBJ2-7; 10 bases fit TRBD2. V was pared by 1 base and J by 5 bases, with 5 bases of the junction left unmatched. CDR1 is PRHDT and CDR2 is FYEKMQ in the germline V gene (reference sequence). This CDR3 region has 15 residues. The chain's CDR3 is CASSLEGAGGNEQYF. Written as DNA, the CDR3 is TGTGCCAGCAGCTTAGAAGGAGCGGGGGGGAACGAGCAGTACTTC.

The CDR3 reads CSVPILGGELFF. CDR3 sequence (DNA): TGCAGCGTCCCTATCTTGGGCGGGGAGCTGTTTTTT. V and J are TRBV29-1 and TRBJ2-2; no definite D call. Germline V gives CDR1 SQVTM, CDR2 ANQGSEA. Trimming stripped 6 bases from V and 7 bases from J, with 12 bases between. The CDR3 consists of 12 residues.

The V gene is TRBV7-2, the J gene TRBJ2-2, with D possibly called TRBD1 or TRBD2 (5 bases each). CDR3 length equals 16 residues. Per the germline V gene, CDR1 is SGHTA and CDR2 is FQGNSA. Trimming cost V 5 bases and J 9 bases, with 22 bases left between them. The CDR3 loop is CASSPRDRFLGRELFF. The CDR3 coding sequence is TGTGCCAGCAGCCCCAGGGACCGCTTCCTAGGCCGGGAGCTGTTTTTT.

The chain couples TRBV12-3 or TRBV12-4 to TRBJ2-7; D is unclear. V gave up 3 bases and J gave up 3 bases, with 15 bases separating them. This CDR3 comprises 15 residues. CDR3 bases: TGTGCCAGCAGTTTCGGTCAGGTTCTGAGCTACGAGCAGTACTTC. Its translation is CASSFGQVLSYEQYF.

The chain uses TRBV28 and TRBJ2-5; D tentatively fits TRBD1 or TRBD2 (5 bases each). Germline CDR1 is MDHEN and CDR2 is SYDVKM. This CDR3 has 15 amino acids. Trimming removed 6 bases at V and 4 bases at J, with 18 bases between. CDR3 in amino acids: CASSISQGGTETQYF. The CDR3 DNA reads TGTGCCAGCAGCATTTCCCAGGGTGGGACAGAGACCCAGTACTTC.

V and J are TRBV27 and TRBJ2-1; possible D gene TRBD1, 6 bases. This CDR3 has 15 residues. From germline, CDR1 is MNHEY and CDR2 SMNVEV (reference sequence). Trimming stripped 5 bases from V and 2 bases from J, with 13 bases between. The DNA of the CDR3 is TGTGCCAGCAGTCCCCGACAGGTCCCCTACAATGAGCAGTTCTTC. It encodes CASSPRQVPYNEQFF.

The rearrangement links TRBV20-1 to TRBJ2-2; the match to TRBD2 covers 15 bases. The V segment lost 2 bases and the J segment 2 bases; nucleotides outside the gene matches: 12. CDR1 and CDR2 (germline): DFQATT, SNEGSKA (reference sequence). The CDR3 covers 20 residues. The CDR3 DNA is TGCAGTGCTAGACCCCCCGGGACTAGCGGGAGGACTTCAAACACCGGGGAGCTGTTTTTT. It translates to CSARPPGTSGRTSNTGELFF.

This clonotype was recorded a few times. The junction does not match germline at one end; this may be a read error. The J gene is TRBJ2-2, the V gene TRBV7-7, with 8 bases fitting TRBD1. This CDR3 contains 15 residues. CDR1 and CDR2 (germline): SSHAT, FNYEAQ (reference sequence). The CDR3 sequence is CASRPDRGNTGELFF. Written as DNA, the CDR3 is TGTGCTAGCAGACCAGACAGGGGGAACACCGGGGAGCTGTTTTTT.

The sample holds a few counts of this clonotype. This chain links TRBV7-9 with TRBJ2-7; a weak D match, TRBD1 (5 bases). Trimming left V 6 bases short and J 7 bases short, with 13 bases between. Germline assignment: CDR1 SEHNR and CDR2 FQNEAQ (reference sequence). The length of the CDR3 is 12 residues. This CDR3 reads CASSRNHREQYF. The CDR3 DNA reads as TGTGCCAGCAGTCGGAACCACAGGGAGCAGTACTTC.

A note on this clonotype: A much bigger clone sits one base away, suggesting this may be a read error. This rearrangement joins TRBV6-5 to TRBJ2-1, with D maybe TRBD1 (5 bases). The V end was cut by 4 bases, the J end by 4 bases, with 8 bases between. Per the germline V gene, CDR1 is MNHEY and CDR2 is SVGAGI. The CDR3 is made up of 13 amino acids. The CDR3 sequence: CASSCSGYNEQFF. The CDR3 nucleotides read TGTGCCAGCAGTTGCTCAGGGTACAATGAGCAGTTCTTC.

This clonotype was counted a few times. The V gene is TRBV5-6, the J gene TRBJ1-6, with 11 bases lining up with TRBD1. Germline assignment: CDR1 SGHDT and CDR2 YYEEEE. This CDR3 has 15 amino acids. V lost 4 bases and J lost 10; bases outside the gene matches: 7. In nucleotides, the CDR3 is TGTGCCAGCAGCCCACGCGGGACAGGGGGATCACCCCTCCACTTT. This gives the protein CASSPRGTGGSPLHF.